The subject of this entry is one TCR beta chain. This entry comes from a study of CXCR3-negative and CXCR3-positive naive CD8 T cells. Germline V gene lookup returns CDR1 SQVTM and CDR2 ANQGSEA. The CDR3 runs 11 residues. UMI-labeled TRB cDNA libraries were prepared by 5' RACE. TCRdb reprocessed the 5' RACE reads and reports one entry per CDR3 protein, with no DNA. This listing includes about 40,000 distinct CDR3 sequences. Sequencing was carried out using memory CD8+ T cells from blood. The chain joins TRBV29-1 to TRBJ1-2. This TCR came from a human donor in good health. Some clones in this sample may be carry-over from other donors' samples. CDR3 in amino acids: CSVEDTGGYTF.